This TCR beta chain was identified in a study of regulatory T cells in long-lasting Graves disease. Study observations and caveats: Repertoires from persistent disease leaned toward TRBV28, TRBJ1-2 and TRBJ2-5. Among the persistent patients, 2,741 public clonotypes were shared, more than the 950 to 1,000 shared among new patients.

Construction of the TCR beta libraries employed iRepertoire HTBI primers in conjunction with Arm-PCR of CDR3 regions. One entry per CDR3 protein, called by TCRdb with MiXCR from the multiplex PCR reads. This sample yields some 250,000 distinct CDR3 sequences, of which 15% to 20% are seen a single time; approximately 20% belongs to the top ten. This clonotype was counted ten times or more. Its specificity is not known. Germline CDR1 is LGHDT and CDR2 is YNNKEL (reference sequence). V lost 3 bases to trimming and J lost 8 bases; unmatched junction nucleotides: 9. The CDR3 has 15 amino acids. The sample's time point: newly diagnosed GD, antithyroid drugs for less than 3 months. The TCR library was made from RNA extracted from PBMCs. Investigators report Graves' disease was diagnosed under American Thyroid Association guidelines.

This clonotype originated in a female donor with Graves disease. The specimen comprised peripheral blood mononuclear cells (PBMCs), sampled at new diagnosis, from a patient treated with antithyroid drugs. The rearrangement uses TRBV3-1 and TRBJ1-4, with 7 positions matching TRBD1. The DNA of the CDR3 is TGTGCCAGCAGCCAGGCAGGGGGTAATCGAGAAAAACTGTTTTTT. Residues: CASSQAGGNREKLFF.